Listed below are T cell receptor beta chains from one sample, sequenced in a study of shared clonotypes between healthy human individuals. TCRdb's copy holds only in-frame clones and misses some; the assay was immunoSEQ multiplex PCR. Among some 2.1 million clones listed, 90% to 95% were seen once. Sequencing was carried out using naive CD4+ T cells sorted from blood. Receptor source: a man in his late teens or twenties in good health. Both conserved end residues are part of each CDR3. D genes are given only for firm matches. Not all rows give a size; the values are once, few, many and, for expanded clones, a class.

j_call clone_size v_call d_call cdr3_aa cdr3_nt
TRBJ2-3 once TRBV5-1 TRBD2 CASSVGTSGNRDTQYF TGCGCCAGCAGCGTGGGGACTAGCGGGAATCGAGATACGCAGTATTTT
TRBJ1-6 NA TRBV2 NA CASSELGSSYNSPLHF TGTGCCAGCAGTGAATTGGGGAGCTCCTATAATTCACCCCTCCACTTT
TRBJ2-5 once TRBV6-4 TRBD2 CASAILAYGTSGRGEETQYF TGTGCCAGCGCAATCCTAGCTTACGGGACTAGCGGGAGAGGAGAAGAGACCCAGTACTTC
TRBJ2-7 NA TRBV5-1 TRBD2 CASSSIAGGSYEQYF TGCGCCAGCAGCAGTATAGCGGGAGGGAGTTACGAGCAGTACTTC
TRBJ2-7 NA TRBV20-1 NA CSARGSYEQYF TGCAGTGCTAGGGGCAGTTACGAGCAGTACTTC
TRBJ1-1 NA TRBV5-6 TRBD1 CASSEGQSYLAFF TGTGCCAGCAGCGAGGGACAGTCCTACTTAGCTTTCTTT
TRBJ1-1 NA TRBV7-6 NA CASSLAPNTEAFF TGTGCCAGCAGCTTAGCTCCGAACACTGAAGCTTTCTTT
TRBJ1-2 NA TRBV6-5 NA CATSTQERGPYTF TGTGCCACCTCGACCCAAGAACGGGGACCCTACACCTTC
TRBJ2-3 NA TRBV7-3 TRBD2 CASSLTSGVGDTQYF TGTGCCAGCAGCTTAACTAGCGGGGTAGGGGATACGCAGTATTTT
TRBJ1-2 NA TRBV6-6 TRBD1 CASSATGISYGYTF TGTGCCAGCAGTGCGACAGGGATTAGCTATGGCTACACCTTC
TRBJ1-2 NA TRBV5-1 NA CASSGWTENYGYTF TGCGCCAGCAGCGGATGGACAGAAAACTATGGCTACACCTTC